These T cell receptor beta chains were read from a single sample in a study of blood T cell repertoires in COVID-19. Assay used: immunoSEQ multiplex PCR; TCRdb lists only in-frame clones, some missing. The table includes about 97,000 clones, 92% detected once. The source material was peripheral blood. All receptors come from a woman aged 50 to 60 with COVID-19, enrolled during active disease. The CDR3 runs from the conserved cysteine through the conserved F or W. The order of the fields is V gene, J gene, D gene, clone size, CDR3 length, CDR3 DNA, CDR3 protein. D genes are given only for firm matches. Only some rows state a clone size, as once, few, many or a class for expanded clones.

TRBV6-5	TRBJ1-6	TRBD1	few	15	TGTGCCAGCAGCCCGACCGGGACAGGCAATTCACCCCTCCACTTT	CASSPTGTGNSPLHF
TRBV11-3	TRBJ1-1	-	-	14	TGTGCCAGCAGCTTATGGGAGACCAACACTGAAGCTTTCTTT	CASSLWETNTEAFF
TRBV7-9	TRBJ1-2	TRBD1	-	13	TGTGCCAGCAGCTCGACAGGGGCCCTCGGCTACACCTTC	CASSSTGALGYTF
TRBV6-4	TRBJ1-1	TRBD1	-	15	TGTGCCAGCAGTGAGGACAGGGGGAGGTCTAGTGAAGCTTTCTTT	CASSEDRGRSSEAFF
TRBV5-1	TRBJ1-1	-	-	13	TGCGCCAGCAGAAGGGGAATGAACACTGAAGCTTTCTTT	CASRRGMNTEAFF
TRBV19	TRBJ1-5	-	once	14	TGTGCCAGTAGCCTACAGGGACCCAATCAGCCCCAGCATTTT	CASSLQGPNQPQHF
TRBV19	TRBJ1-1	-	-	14	TGTGCCAGTGGGGGGGGACCTGGCGATTCTGAAGCTTTCTTT	CASGGGPGDSEAFF
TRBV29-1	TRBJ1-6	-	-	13	TGCAGCGTTGGGGACTTCAAGGAATCACCCCTCCACTTT	CSVGDFKESPLHF
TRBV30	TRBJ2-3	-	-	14	TGTGCCTGGAGTCCCCAAGGGGTCACAGATACGCAGTATTTT	CAWSPQGVTDTQYF
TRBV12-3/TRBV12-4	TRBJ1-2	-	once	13	TGTGCCAGCAGTTCTACAGGGATGGAGGGCTACACCTTC	CASSSTGMEGYTF
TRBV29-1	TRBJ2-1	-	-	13	TGCAGCGCCGCCGGGGGCTCCTACAATGAGCAGTTCTTC	CSAAGGSYNEQFF
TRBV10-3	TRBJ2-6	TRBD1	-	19	TGTGCCATCAGTGCCCTTCCGGGACAGGGAGCCTCTGGGGCCAACGTCCTGACTTTC	CAISALPGQGASGANVLTF
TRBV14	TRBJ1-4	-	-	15	TGTGCCAGCAGCCCGCCGGGGTTTTTGGCTGAAAAACTGTTTTTT	CASSPPGFLAEKLFF
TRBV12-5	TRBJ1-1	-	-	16	TGTGCTAGTGGTTTGCCCACGGGCCCCGGGGGCACTGAAGCTTTCTTT	CASGLPTGPGGTEAFF
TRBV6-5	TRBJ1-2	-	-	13	TGTGCCAGCAGTCCCCTCGGGGTTCGCGGCTACACCTTC	CASSPLGVRGYTF
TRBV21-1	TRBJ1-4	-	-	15	TGTGCCAGCAGCGAAGACAGGGCGAAAAATGAAAAACTGTTTTTT	CASSEDRAKNEKLFF
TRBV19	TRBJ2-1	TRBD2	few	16	TGTGCCAGTAGTATAGGGTCGGCTAGCGGGGGTAATGAGCAGTTCTTC	CASSIGSASGGNEQFF
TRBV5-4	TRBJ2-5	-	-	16	TGTGCCAGCAGCTCTCACCCCCAGGGTCTTCAAGAGACCCAGTACTTC	CASSSHPQGLQETQYF
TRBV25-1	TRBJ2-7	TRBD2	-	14	TGTGCCAGCAGAAGCGGGGGGGGCTCCTACGAGCAGTACTTC	CASRSGGGSYEQYF
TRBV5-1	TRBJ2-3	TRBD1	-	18	TGCGCCAGCAGACTTACCCTTGGACAGGGAGACCGCACAGATACGCAGTATTTT	CASRLTLGQGDRTDTQYF
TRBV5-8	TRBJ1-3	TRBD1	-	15	TGTGCCAGCAGCTTGAACGACAGGGCTGGAAACACCATATATTTT	CASSLNDRAGNTIYF
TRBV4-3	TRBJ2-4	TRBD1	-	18	TGCGCCAGCAGCCAAGAGATCCCGACGGGACAGGGGGCTCGGATTCAGTACTTC	CASSQEIPTGQGARIQYF
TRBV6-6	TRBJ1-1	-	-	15	TGTGCCAGCAGTTACGAGACAGCTAGGAACACTGAAGCTTTCTTT	CASSYETARNTEAFF
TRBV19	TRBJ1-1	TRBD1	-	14	TGTGCCAGTAGTATAAGTAGGGGGCGGACTGAAGCTTTCTTT	CASSISRGRTEAFF
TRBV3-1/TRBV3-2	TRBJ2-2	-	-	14	TGTGCCAGCAGCCAACGGAGGAAGAGCGGGGAGCTGTTTTTT	CASSQRRKSGELFF
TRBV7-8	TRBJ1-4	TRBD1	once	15	TGTGCCAGCAGCCCACGGACAGGGTCGGATGAAAAACTGTTTTTT	CASSPRTGSDEKLFF
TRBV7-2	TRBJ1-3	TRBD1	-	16	TGTGCCAGCAGTCTCACAGGGGGACAGACTGGAAACACCATATATTTT	CASSLTGGQTGNTIYF
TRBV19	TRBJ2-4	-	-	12	TGTGCCAGTAGCGTTACTAGAAACATTCAGTACTTC	CASSVTRNIQYF
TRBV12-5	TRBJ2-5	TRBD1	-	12	TGTGCTAGTGGAACAGGGGTCGAGACCCAGTACTTC	CASGTGVETQYF
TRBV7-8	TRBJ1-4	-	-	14	TGTGCCAGCAGCTTGACAGTTAGTTTGGAAAAACTGTTTTTT	CASSLTVSLEKLFF
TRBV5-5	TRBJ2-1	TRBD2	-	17	TGTGCCAGCAGCTTGGCCATGAGCCAGCGGGGGGACCATGAGCAGTTCTTC	CASSLAMSQRGDHEQFF
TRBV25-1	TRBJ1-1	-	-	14	TGTGCCAGCAGTGATGTAGGGGAGAACACTGAAGCTTTCTTT	CASSDVGENTEAFF
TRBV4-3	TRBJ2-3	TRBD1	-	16	TGCGCCAGCAGCCAAGATCTAGGACAGGGGCAAGATACGCAGTATTTT	CASSQDLGQGQDTQYF
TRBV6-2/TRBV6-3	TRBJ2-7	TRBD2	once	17	TGTGCCAGCAGTTACTCTCGACTAGCGGGCATGACCTACGAGCAGTACTTC	CASSYSRLAGMTYEQYF
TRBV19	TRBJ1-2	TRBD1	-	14	TGTGCCAGTTCCCTAGGACAGGGGGTCGGCGGCTACACCTTC	CASSLGQGVGGYTF
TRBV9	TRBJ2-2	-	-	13	TGTGCCAGCAGCGCAGCAGGGTCCGGGGAGCTGTTTTTT	CASSAAGSGELFF
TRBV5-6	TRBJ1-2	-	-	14	TGTGCCAGCAGCTTGCCCGGGTTCGCCTATGGCTACACCTTC	CASSLPGFAYGYTF
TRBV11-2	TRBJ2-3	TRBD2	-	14	TGTGCCAGCAGAATGACTAGCGGGGGAGATACGCAGTATTTT	CASRMTSGGDTQYF
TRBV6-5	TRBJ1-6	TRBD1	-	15	TGTGCCAGCAAAAAGGTCCGACAGGGGGTGTCACCCCTCCACTTT	CASKKVRQGVSPLHF
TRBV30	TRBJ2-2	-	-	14	TGTGCCTGGATGGAGGGTCCGAACACCGGGGAGCTGTTTTTT	CAWMEGPNTGELFF
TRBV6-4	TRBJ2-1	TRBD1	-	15	TGTGCCAGCAGCGGGGACAGGGACTCTTACAATGAGCAGTTCTTC	CASSGDRDSYNEQFF
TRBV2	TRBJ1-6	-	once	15	TGTGCCAGCAGTGAAGGGAGGGCCTATAATTCACCCCTCCACTTT	CASSEGRAYNSPLHF
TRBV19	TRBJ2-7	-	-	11	TGTGCCAGTTCCCTAAACTACGAGCAGTACTTC	CASSLNYEQYF
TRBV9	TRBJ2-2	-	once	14	TGTGCCAGCAGCGTAGTCGGGGTCGCCGGGGAGCTGTTTTTT	CASSVVGVAGELFF
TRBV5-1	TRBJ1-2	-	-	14	TGCGCCAGCACCGACAGTTCCGCTAACTATGGCTACACCTTC	CASTDSSANYGYTF
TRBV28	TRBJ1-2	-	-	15	TGTGCCAGCAGTTTATTGGGAGGCGGTAACTATGGCTACACCTTC	CASSLLGGGNYGYTF
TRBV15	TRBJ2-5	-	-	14	TGTGCCACCAGCAGACAGGGTGTCCAAGAGACCCAGTACTTC	CATSRQGVQETQYF
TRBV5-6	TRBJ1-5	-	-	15	TGTGCCAGCAGCTTGGGGGGAGGAGGACGCCAGCCCCAGCATTTT	CASSLGGGGRQPQHF
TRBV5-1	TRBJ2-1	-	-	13	TGCGCCAGCAGCTCGGGATCACTGGGTGAGCAGTTCTTC	CASSSGSLGEQFF
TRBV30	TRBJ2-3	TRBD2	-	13	TGTGCCTGGAGAAGCGGGGTTCGGGATACGCAGTATTTT	CAWRSGVRDTQYF
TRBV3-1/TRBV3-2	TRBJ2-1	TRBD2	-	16	TGTGCCAGCAGCCAACTAGCGGGGGTTAGGTACAATGAGCAGTTCTTC	CASSQLAGVRYNEQFF
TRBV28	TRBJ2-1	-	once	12	TGTGCCAGCAGTTTAAGAGGGCAAGAGCAGTTCTTC	CASSLRGQEQFF
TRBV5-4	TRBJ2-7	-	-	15	TGTGCCAGCAGCTTGGCGCGGGGGCGCACCTACGAGCAGTACTTC	CASSLARGRTYEQYF
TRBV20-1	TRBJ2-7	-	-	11	TGCAGTGTTCGGACCGGGGACGAGCAGTACTTC	CSVRTGDEQYF
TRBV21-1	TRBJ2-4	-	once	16	TGTGCCAGCAGCAAAGAACGGACAGGTAGAAATGACATTCAGTACTTC	CASSKERTGRNDIQYF